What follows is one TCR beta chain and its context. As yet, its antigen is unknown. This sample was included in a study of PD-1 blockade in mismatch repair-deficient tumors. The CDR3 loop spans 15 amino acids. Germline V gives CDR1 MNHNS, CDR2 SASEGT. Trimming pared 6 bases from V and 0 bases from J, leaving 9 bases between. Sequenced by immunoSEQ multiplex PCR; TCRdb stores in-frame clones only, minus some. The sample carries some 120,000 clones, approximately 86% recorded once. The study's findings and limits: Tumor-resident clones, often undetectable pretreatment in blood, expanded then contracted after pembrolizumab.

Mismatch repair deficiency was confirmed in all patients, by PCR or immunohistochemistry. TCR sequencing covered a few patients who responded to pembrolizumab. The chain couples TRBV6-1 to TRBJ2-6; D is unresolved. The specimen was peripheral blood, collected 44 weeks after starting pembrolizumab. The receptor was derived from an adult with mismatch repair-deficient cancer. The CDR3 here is CASRWYSSGANVLTF. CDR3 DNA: TGTGCCAGCAGGTGGTATAGCTCTGGGGCCAACGTCCTGACTTTC.